This entry lists 15 T cell receptor beta chains sequenced from one sample in a study of metastatic and nonmetastatic thyroid tumors. Patients had received no treatment of any kind before thyroid surgery. TCRdb reanalyzed the PCR reads via MiXCR. The sample lists some 33,000 clones; about 15% were seen once. Material for sequencing was blood. These receptors came from a male donor with papillary thyroid cancer or a benign thyroid nodule (not recorded which). Some clones in this sample may be carry-over from other donors' samples.

This clone was counted ten times or more. V is TRBV6-2 or TRBV6-3 and J is TRBJ1-1; unclear D gene. The germline V and J ends were trimmed by 0 bases and 6 bases, with 8 bases remaining between them. This CDR3 has 13 amino acids. The germline V gene has CDR1 MNHEY and CDR2 SVGEGT. CDR3 nucleotides: TGTGCCAGCAGTTACTCCGGGGTCGCTGAAGCTTTCTTT. This gives the protein CASSYSGVAEAFF.

Only one count was recorded for this clone. With a much larger clone just one base away, this may be a read error. The chain combines TRBV5-6 with TRBJ2-1; TRBD1 is a possible D gene (7 bases). Germline CDR1 reads SGHDT; CDR2 reads YYEEEE. Between the trimmed V and J ends, which lost 4 bases and 7 bases, there was a span of 18 bases. This CDR3 comprises 15 residues. In DNA form, the CDR3 reads TGTGCCAGCAGCATGGGACAGCGGGCTGGGAATGAGCAGTTCTTC. Translated: CASSMGQRAGNEQFF.

This clone showed up many times. This same CDR3 is encoded by further DNA sequences in the sample. The CDR3: CASSNRVLSGNTIYF. CDR3 nucleotide sequence: TGTGCCAGCAGTAACAGGGTACTCTCTGGAAACACCATATATTTT. The chain links TRBV6-1 to TRBJ1-3, with D maybe TRBD1 (6 bases). The CDR3 extends over 15 amino acids. V lost 5 bases and J lost 0, with 11 bases in between. Germline V gene data show CDR1 as MNHNS and CDR2 as SASEGT.

This clone was detected many times. The chain recombines TRBV6-1 with TRBJ1-1, with 7 positions matching TRBD1. The CDR3 consists of 12 residues. V shed 5 bases, J shed 4 bases, and the junction held 1 base outside the gene matches. Germline CDR1 reads MNHNS; CDR2 reads SASEGT. Here the CDR3 DNA reads TGTGCCAGCAGTCGACAGGGCACTGAAGCTTTCTTT. Its translation is CASSRQGTEAFF.

This clone was observed at least ten times. The chain has TRBV27 and TRBJ1-1; 8 nucleotides match TRBD1. Germline CDR1 and CDR2: MNHEY and SMNVEV (reference sequence). The CDR3 has 15 amino acids. Unmatched junction bases numbered 7, after V lost 6 bases and J lost 1 base. In DNA, the CDR3 is TGTGCCAGCAGGGACAGGGTGAACGCGAACACTGAAGCTTTCTTT. It codes for CASRDRVNANTEAFF.

There are many counts of this clone. The CDR3, as DNA: TGTGCCAGCAGTTACCAGCTGGGGGAGCAGTACTTC. This encodes CASSYQLGEQYF. The rearrangement joins TRBV6-6 to TRBJ2-7; D remains unclear. There are 12 residues in the CDR3. Germline CDR1 is MNHNY and CDR2 is SVGAGI (reference sequence). Trimming pared 2 bases from V and 7 bases from J, leaving 9 bases between.

This clone occurred many times. The chain carries TRBV28 and TRBJ1-2; no definite D call. This CDR3 contains 13 residues. Trimming took 2 bases from V and 7 from J, leaving 11 bases between them. The germline V gene encodes CDR1 MDHEN and CDR2 SYDVKM. The CDR3 is CASSLVSPPGYTF. The CDR3 DNA follows: TGTGCCAGCAGTTTAGTTTCCCCTCCTGGCTACACCTTC.

The chain uses TRBV20-1 and TRBJ1-1; 7 bases map to TRBD1. This CDR3 contains 14 residues. The germline V gene encodes CDR1 DFQATT and CDR2 SNEGSKA (reference sequence). Trimming cost V 2 bases and J 5 bases; bases outside gene matches: 8. CDR3 DNA: TGCAGTGCTAGACCTCAAGACAGGGAGACTGAAGCTTTCTTT. Translated: CSARPQDRETEAFF.

In its sample, this clone was seen once. The chain joins TRBV20-1 to TRBJ2-1; D is possibly TRBD1 (5 bases). CDR1 DFQATT and CDR2 SNEGSKA come from the germline V gene (reference sequence). The CDR3 runs to 15 residues. V was shortened by 3 bases and J by 3 bases, with 15 bases between the two germline ends. Here the CDR3 reads CSASTQGGRYNEQFF. The CDR3 DNA sequence: TGCAGTGCTAGCACTCAGGGCGGCCGCTACAATGAGCAGTTCTTC.

This clone has a count of ten or more. This chain links TRBV7-2 with TRBJ2-2; the D is unclear. Between the trimmed V and J ends, which lost 3 bases and 8 bases, there was a span of 7 bases. Germline loops: CDR1 SGHTA, CDR2 FQGNSA. The CDR3 is made up of 12 amino acids. CDR3 in amino acids: CASSFLGGELFF. The CDR3 bases are TGTGCCAGCAGCTTTCTGGGTGGGGAGCTGTTTTTT.

This clone is judged medium-sized. This sequence joins TRBV6-2 or TRBV6-3 and TRBJ2-1, with 11 bases identical to TRBD2. V lost 0 bases to trimming and J lost 5 bases; unmatched junction nucleotides: 6. CDR3 length equals 17 residues. CDR1 MNHEY and CDR2 SVGEGT come from the germline V gene. CDR3: CASSYSSGRAGDNEQFF. CDR3 in DNA: TGTGCCAGCAGTTACTCTAGCGGGAGGGCCGGGGACAATGAGCAGTTCTTC.

This clone was counted at least ten times. The chain is built from TRBV4-2 and TRBJ2-1; the match to TRBD2 covers 8 bases. Germline assignment: CDR1 LGHNA and CDR2 YNFKEQ. Trimming removed 4 bases from V and 7 bases from J; junction bases left unmatched: 6. This CDR3 has 14 residues. The CDR3 DNA follows: TGTGCCAGCAGCCCCCCGGGACTAGGGAATGAGCAGTTCTTC. Protein: CASSPPGLGNEQFF.

This clone appeared many times. The chain uses TRBV6-6 and TRBJ1-3; 8 bases map to TRBD1. The CDR3 loop spans 18 amino acids. CDR1 is MNHNY, CDR2 SVGAGI, per germline (reference sequence). V shed 8 bases, J shed 2 bases, and the junction held 17 bases outside the gene matches. The CDR3 loop is CASLRTGTKGRAGNTIYF. The CDR3 nucleotides are TGTGCCAGCCTTCGGACAGGGACAAAAGGCCGGGCTGGAAACACCATATATTTT.

The chain links TRBV5-1 to TRBJ2-7; D perhaps matches TRBD2 (5 bases). The V end lost 5 bases, the J end lost 0 bases, and 9 bases lay between the germline ends. The CDR3 length is 13 residues. CDR1 and CDR2 (germline): SGHRS, YFSETQ. The DNA of the CDR3 is TGCGCCAGCAGACTCGGGGTCTCCTACGAGCAGTACTTC. This codes for CASRLGVSYEQYF.

This clone has only a few counts. With a much larger clone just one base away, this may be a read error. This chain uses TRBV5-1 with TRBJ1-1; no firm D call. Germline V gene data show CDR1 as SGHRS and CDR2 as YFSETQ. The CDR3 contains 13 residues. CDR3 nucleotide sequence: TGCGCCGGCAGCTGGTGGGAGAACACTGAAGCTTTCTTT. Encoded protein: CAGSWWENTEAFF.